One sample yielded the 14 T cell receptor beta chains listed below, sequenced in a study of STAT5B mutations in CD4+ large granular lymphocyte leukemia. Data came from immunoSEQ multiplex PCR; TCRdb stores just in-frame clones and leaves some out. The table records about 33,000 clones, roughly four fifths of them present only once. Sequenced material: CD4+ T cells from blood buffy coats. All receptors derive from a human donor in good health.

This chain's CDR3 is CASSVMSTGLYGYTF. CDR3 nucleotides: TGTGCCAGCAGTGTTATGTCGACAGGCCTCTATGGCTACACCTTC. The chain employs TRBV2 and TRBJ1-2; D possibly corresponds to TRBD1 (6 bases). This CDR3 has 15 residues. The V end lost 4 bases, the J end lost 4 bases, and 16 bases lay between the germline ends. Germline V CDR1 and CDR2: SNHLY, FYNNEI.

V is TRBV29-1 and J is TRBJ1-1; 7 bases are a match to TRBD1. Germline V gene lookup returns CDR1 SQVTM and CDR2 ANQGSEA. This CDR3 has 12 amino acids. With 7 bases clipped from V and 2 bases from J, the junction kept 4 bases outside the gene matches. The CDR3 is CSGQGGNTEAFF. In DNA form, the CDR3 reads TGCAGCGGACAGGGAGGAAACACTGAAGCTTTCTTT. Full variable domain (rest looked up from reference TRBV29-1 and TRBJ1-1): SAVISQKPSRDICQRGTSLTIQCQVDSQVTMMFWYRQQPGQSLTLIATANQGSEATYESGFVIDKFPISRPNLTFSTLTVSNMSPEDSSIYLCSGQGGNTEAFFGQGTRLTVV.

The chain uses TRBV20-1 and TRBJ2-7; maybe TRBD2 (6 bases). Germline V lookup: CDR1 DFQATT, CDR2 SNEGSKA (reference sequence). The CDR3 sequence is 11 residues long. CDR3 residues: CRLGGRNEQYF. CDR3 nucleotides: TGCAGGCTCGGGGGTAGGAACGAGCAGTACTTC.

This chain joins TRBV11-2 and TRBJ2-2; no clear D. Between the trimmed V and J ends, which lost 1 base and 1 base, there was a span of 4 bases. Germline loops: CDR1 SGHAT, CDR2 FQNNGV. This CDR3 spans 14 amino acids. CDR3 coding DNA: TGTGCCAGCAGCTTAGGACTGAACACCGGGGAGCTGTTTTTT. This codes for CASSLGLNTGELFF.

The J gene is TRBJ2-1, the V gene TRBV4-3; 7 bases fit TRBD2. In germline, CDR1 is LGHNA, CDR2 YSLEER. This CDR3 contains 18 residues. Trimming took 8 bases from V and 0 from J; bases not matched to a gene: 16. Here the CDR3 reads CASSPDVSGASSYNEQFF. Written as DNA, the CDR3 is TGCGCCAGCTCCCCCGATGTGAGCGGGGCCAGCTCCTACAATGAGCAGTTCTTC.

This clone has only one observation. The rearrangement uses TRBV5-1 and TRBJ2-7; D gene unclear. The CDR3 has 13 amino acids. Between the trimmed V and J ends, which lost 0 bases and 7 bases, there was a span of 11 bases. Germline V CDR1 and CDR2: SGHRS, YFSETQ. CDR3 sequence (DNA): TGCGCCAGCAGCTTGGGCGGAAGGGTGGAGCAGTACTTC. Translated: CASSLGGRVEQYF. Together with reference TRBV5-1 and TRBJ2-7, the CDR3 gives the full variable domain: KAGVTQTPRYLIKTRGQQVTLSCSPISGHRSVSWYQQTPGQGLQFLFEYFSETQRNKGNFPGRFSGRQFSNSRSEMNVSTLELGDSALYLCASSLGGRVEQYFGPGTRLTVT.

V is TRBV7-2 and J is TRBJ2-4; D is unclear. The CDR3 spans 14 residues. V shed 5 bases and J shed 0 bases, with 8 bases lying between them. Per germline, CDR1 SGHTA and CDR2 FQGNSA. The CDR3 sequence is CASSTTLAKNIQYF. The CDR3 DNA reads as TGTGCCAGCAGCACAACCCTAGCCAAAAACATTCAGTACTTC.

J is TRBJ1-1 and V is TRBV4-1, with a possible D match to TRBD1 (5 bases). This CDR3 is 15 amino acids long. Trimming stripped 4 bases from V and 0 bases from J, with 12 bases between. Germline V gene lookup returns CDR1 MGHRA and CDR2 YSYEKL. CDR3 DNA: TGCGCCAGCAGCCCACCCAGGGCCCTGAACACTGAAGCTTTCTTT. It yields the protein CASSPPRALNTEAFF.

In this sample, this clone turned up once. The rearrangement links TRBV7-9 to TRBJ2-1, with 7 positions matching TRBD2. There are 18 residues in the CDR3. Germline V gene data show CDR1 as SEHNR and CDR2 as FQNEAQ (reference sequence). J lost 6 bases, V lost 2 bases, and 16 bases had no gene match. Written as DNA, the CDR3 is TGTGCCAGCAGCTTACCCATTTTTAGGCTAGCGGAGGCCAATGAGCAGTTCTTC. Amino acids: CASSLPIFRLAEANEQFF.

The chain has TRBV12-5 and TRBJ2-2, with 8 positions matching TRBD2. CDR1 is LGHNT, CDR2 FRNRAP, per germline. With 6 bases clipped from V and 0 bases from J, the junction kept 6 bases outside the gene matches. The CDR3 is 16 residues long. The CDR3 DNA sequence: TGTGCTAGTGGCTCCGGGACTAGAGCGAACACCGGGGAGCTGTTTTTT. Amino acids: CASGSGTRANTGELFF.

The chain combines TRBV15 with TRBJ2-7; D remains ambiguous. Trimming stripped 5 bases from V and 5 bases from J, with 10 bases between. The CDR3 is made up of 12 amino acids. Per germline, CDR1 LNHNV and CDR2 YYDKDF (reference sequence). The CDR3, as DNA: TGTGCCACCAGCTCCTTTGGGGACGAGCAGTACTTC. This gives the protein CATSSFGDEQYF.

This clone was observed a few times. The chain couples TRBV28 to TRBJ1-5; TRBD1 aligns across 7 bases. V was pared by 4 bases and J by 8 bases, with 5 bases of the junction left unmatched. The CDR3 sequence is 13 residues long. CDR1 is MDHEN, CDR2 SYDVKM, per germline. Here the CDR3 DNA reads TGTGCCAGCAGTTACGGACAGGCCGAGCCCCAGCATTTT. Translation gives CASSYGQAEPQHF. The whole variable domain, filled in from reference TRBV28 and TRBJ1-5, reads DVKVTQSSRYLVKRTGEKVFLECVQDMDHENMFWYRQDPGLGLRLIYFSYDVKMKEKGDIPEGYSVSREKKERFSLILESASTNQTSMYLCASSYGQAEPQHFGDGTRLSIL.

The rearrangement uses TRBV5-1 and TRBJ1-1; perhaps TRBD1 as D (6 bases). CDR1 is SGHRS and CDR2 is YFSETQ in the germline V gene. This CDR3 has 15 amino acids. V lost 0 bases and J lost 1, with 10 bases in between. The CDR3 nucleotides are TGCGCCAGCAGCTTGGATGGCAGGGGGAACACTGAAGCTTTCTTT. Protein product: CASSLDGRGNTEAFF. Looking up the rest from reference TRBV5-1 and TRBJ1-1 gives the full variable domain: KAGVTQTPRYLIKTRGQQVTLSCSPISGHRSVSWYQQTPGQGLQFLFEYFSETQRNKGNFPGRFSGRQFSNSRSEMNVSTLELGDSALYLCASSLDGRGNTEAFFGQGTRLTVV.

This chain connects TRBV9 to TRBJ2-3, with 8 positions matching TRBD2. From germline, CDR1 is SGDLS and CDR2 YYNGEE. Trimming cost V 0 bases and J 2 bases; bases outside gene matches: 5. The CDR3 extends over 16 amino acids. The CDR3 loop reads CASSVGASGLTDTQYF. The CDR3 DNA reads TGTGCCAGCAGCGTAGGGGCTAGCGGGCTCACAGATACGCAGTATTTT.